Listed below are T cell receptor beta chains from one sample, sequenced in a study of blood T cells in healthy people across ages. TCRdb analysed the 5' RACE reads with MiXCR anew, one entry per CDR3 protein. The data hold roughly 1 million distinct CDR3 sequences, with around 25% observed a single time. These data were also filed under a second study, of T cells of mothers and their children.

The source material was blood. The receptors here all came from a girl under 10 years old in good health. CDR3s include the opening cysteine and the closing phenylalanine or tryptophan. D genes are given only for firm matches.

V gene	D gene	J gene	CDR3 protein
TRBV7-9	.	TRBJ2-5	CASSSLGQGQETQYF
TRBV18	.	TRBJ2-1	CASSPNSGSNEQFF
TRBV4-1	TRBD2	TRBJ2-5	CASSQYIAGWQETQYF
TRBV4-2	.	TRBJ2-1	CASSHLETGTGPYNEQFF
TRBV5-1	.	TRBJ1-1	CASSPGTRGQGTEAFF
TRBV2	.	TRBJ1-4	CASSLTKTLFF
TRBV19	TRBD1	TRBJ2-7	CASRGLSHEQYF
TRBV20-1	TRBD2	TRBJ2-3	CSALTSGSADTQYF
TRBV10-3	.	TRBJ2-7	CASTGPNEQYF
TRBV28	.	TRBJ2-1	CASRRQEEGRDKQFF
TRBV12-3/TRBV12-4	.	TRBJ1-6	CASSPEAAPSPLHF
TRBV19	.	TRBJ2-2	CASTGQGGAGELFF
TRBV9	.	TRBJ1-4	CASSFRVGDSEKLFF
TRBV27	.	.	CASFPRVGSEQFF
TRBV4-3	.	TRBJ2-3	CASSQAPPWGFATDTQYF
TRBV29-1	TRBD1	.	CSVEPGQGDEQFF
TRBV15	.	TRBJ1-4	CATSRDYRLPNEKLFF
TRBV5-5	.	TRBJ1-2	CASSLWKPNNYGYTF
TRBV12-3/TRBV12-4	.	TRBJ2-3	CASSFARGLYTQYF
TRBV19	.	TRBJ2-5	CASSSTLLLGETQYF
TRBV29-1	.	TRBJ2-5	CSVSAGSQETQYF
TRBV20-1	.	TRBJ1-1	CSARDVGTIHTEAFF
TRBV29-1	.	.	CSVENRVDEQYF
TRBV20-1	.	TRBJ1-2	CSARDPTANYGYTF
TRBV6-2/TRBV6-3	.	TRBJ2-4	CATIPGGIQYF
TRBV7-8	.	TRBJ2-7	CASSSGVTGGSREQYF
TRBV3-1	.	TRBJ2-1	CASSQTSGTGEQFF
TRBV11-2	.	TRBJ2-5	CASSQGQRETQYF
TRBV6-2/TRBV6-3	.	.	CAREAGRRCSYEQYF
TRBV11-2	.	TRBJ2-7	CASSLDRETVSYEQYF
TRBV7-9	TRBD2	TRBJ2-1	CASSAGTSGSNEQFF
TRBV7-9	.	TRBJ1-4	CASSRMGNVLFF
TRBV18	TRBD1	TRBJ2-5	CASSTLTGGQETQYF
TRBV14	TRBD1	.	CASSPSTRDSTYEQYF
TRBV15	.	TRBJ1-2	CATSRDTLAAFGYTF
TRBV7-2	.	TRBJ1-1	CASSLRGSSTEAFF
TRBV6-6	.	.	CASSFSFEQYF
TRBV5-1	.	TRBJ2-5	CASSSGLLGETQYF
TRBV4-3	.	TRBJ1-5	CASSQDLTANQPQHF
TRBV5-6	.	TRBJ1-1	CASSAGIGGAFF
TRBV13	TRBD2	.	CASSFKSETSGGGEQYF
TRBV7-2	.	TRBJ2-5	CASSFGGVFGWETQYF
TRBV2	.	TRBJ2-5	CASSATQGWETQYF
TRBV15	.	TRBJ2-7	CATSRVRGQFPDQQYF
TRBV7-9	.	TRBJ1-1	CASSFTTQNTEAFF
TRBV24-1	.	TRBJ1-3	CATSDAGSGNTIYF
TRBV6-5	.	TRBJ1-3	CASSSPGLGNTIYF
TRBV12-3/TRBV12-4	TRBD2	TRBJ2-7	CASGTTLSYEQYF
TRBV6-5	.	TRBJ1-1	CASSYSQGNTEAFF
TRBV27	TRBD1	TRBJ1-2	CASRRTGPDGYTF
TRBV6-2/TRBV6-3	.	TRBJ1-2	CASSYFARGYTF
TRBV9	.	TRBJ1-5	CASSPGGGQPQHF
TRBV12-3/TRBV12-4	TRBD2	.	CASSLPSGSKEQFF
TRBV12-3/TRBV12-4	TRBD1	TRBJ2-1	CASTWGTGARNEQFF
TRBV6-6	.	TRBJ1-1	CASSYISGSTEAFF
TRBV7-3	TRBD2	TRBJ2-5	CASSLGLAGETAQYF
TRBV3-1	.	TRBJ2-1	CASSQVGSRSPGYEQFF
TRBV12-3/TRBV12-4	.	TRBJ1-1	CASSFDGGLRAFF
TRBV2	.	TRBJ2-7	CASSEVLRFSYEQYF
TRBV27	.	.	CASSYEGLSYDEQFF